These 16 T cell receptor beta chains came from one sample sequenced in a study of CD8+CD57+ T cells in acquired aplastic anemia. TCR beta VDJ combinations and CDR3 sequences were profiled from genomic DNA. From the reads, TCRdb called clonotypes with MiXCR, one entry per CDR3 protein. This table has roughly 170,000 distinct CDR3 sequences, 60% to 70% appearing once. Sequences were obtained from sorted CD4+, CD8+, or CD8+CD57+ T cells (not recorded which) from PBMCs. Receptors originate from a human donor in good health.

This clonotype was counted many times. The chain uses TRBV2 and TRBJ2-7, with 13 bases fitting TRBD2. This CDR3 has 16 residues. Germline V gene data show CDR1 as SNHLY and CDR2 as FYNNEI. V dropped 6 bases and J dropped 4; count of bases not matched to a gene: 9. The CDR3 here is CASRPPGLAGRYEQYF. The CDR3 DNA reads TGTGCCAGCAGACCTCCGGGACTAGCGGGACGGTACGAGCAGTACTTC. Drawing the rest from reference TRBV2 and TRBJ2-7, the complete variable domain is EPEVTQTPSHQVTQMGQEVILRCVPISNHLYFYWYRQILGQKVEFLVSFYNNEISEKSEIFDDQFSVERPDGSNFTLKIRSTKLEDSAMYFCASRPPGLAGRYEQYFGPGTRLTVT.

This clonotype has a count of ten or more. This chain uses TRBV7-8 with TRBJ1-4; a possible D gene is TRBD1 (5 bases). The CDR3 totals 15 residues. Germline V gives CDR1 SGHVS, CDR2 FQNEAQ. V gave up 5 bases and J gave up 1 base, with 11 bases separating them. The chain's CDR3 is CASSPRGVTNEKLFF. DNA of the CDR3: TGTGCCAGCAGCCCACGGGGGGTAACTAATGAAAAACTGTTTTTT.

The chain links TRBV2 to TRBJ1-5; no clear D gene. This CDR3 has 14 amino acids. In germline, CDR1 is SNHLY, CDR2 FYNNEI. The V gene lost 6 bases and the J gene lost 10 bases, with 19 bases spanning the gap. CDR3 sequence: CASSPSGRGLPQHF. DNA for the CDR3: TGTGCCAGCAGCCCCAGTGGCAGAGGCCTACCCCAGCATTTT.

The V gene is TRBV24-1, the J gene TRBJ2-1, with TRBD2 as a possible D gene (6 bases). This CDR3 is 13 amino acids long. V was shortened by 4 bases and J by 9 bases, with 12 bases between the two germline ends. In germline, CDR1 is KGHDR, CDR2 SFDVKD. The CDR3 DNA follows: TGTGCCACCAGTGACCCAAACGGGAGTGAGCAGTTCTTC. Protein: CATSDPNGSEQFF.

The chain couples TRBV7-2 to TRBJ1-2; TRBD1 is a possible D gene (5 bases). The germline V and J ends were trimmed by 5 bases and 11 bases, with 12 bases remaining between them. CDR3 length equals 11 residues. Looked up from germline, CDR1 is SGHTA and CDR2 is FQGNSA. CDR3 amino acids: CASSAGGTYTF. As DNA, the CDR3 is TGTGCCAGCAGCGCGGGCGGGACTTACACCTTC.

This clonotype occurred many times. V usage is TRBV12-5 and J usage is TRBJ1-6; 7 bases are shared with TRBD1. This CDR3 is 14 amino acids long. J lost 6 bases, V lost 6 bases, and 5 bases had no gene match. In germline, CDR1 is LGHNT, CDR2 FRNRAP. The CDR3 protein is CASGSGTVNSPLHF. DNA of the CDR3: TGTGCTAGTGGGTCCGGGACAGTTAATTCACCCCTCCACTTT.

The chain employs TRBV19 and TRBJ1-3; D gene uncertain. Germline-derived CDR1 and CDR2 are LNHDA and SQIVND (reference sequence). The length of the CDR3 is 11 residues. The germline V and J ends were trimmed by 10 bases and 0 bases, with 4 bases remaining between them. This CDR3 is CANHSGNTIYF. CDR3 nucleotide sequence: TGTGCCAACCACTCTGGAAACACCATATATTTT.

V and J are TRBV2 and TRBJ2-1, with D perhaps TRBD1 (5 bases). V lost 10 bases and J 0 bases, leaving 16 bases between the germline ends. The germline V gene encodes CDR1 SNHLY and CDR2 FYNNEI. This CDR3 contains 15 residues. The CDR3 sequence is CATRARRNSYNEQFF. CDR3 DNA: TGTGCCACCAGGGCCCGGCGAAACTCCTACAATGAGCAGTTCTTC.

The rearrangement joins TRBV24-1 to TRBJ2-3; TRBD1 is a possible D gene (5 bases). V dropped 2 bases and J dropped 0 bases, with 11 bases sitting between them. The CDR3 sequence is 16 residues long. Per the germline V gene, CDR1 is KGHDR and CDR2 is SFDVKD. The CDR3: CATSDSRQSSTDTQYF. The CDR3 DNA reads as TGTGCCACCAGTGATTCCAGACAGTCTAGCACAGATACGCAGTATTTT.

The chain uses TRBV5-1 and TRBJ2-7; a weak D match, TRBD1 (5 bases). The V gene lost 0 bases and the J gene lost 5 bases, with 12 bases spanning the gap. CDR3 length: 14 residues. Germline V gene data show CDR1 as SGHRS and CDR2 as YFSETQ. CDR3 in amino acids: CASSLGDSSDEQYF. The CDR3 DNA sequence: TGCGCCAGCAGCTTGGGAGACAGTTCGGACGAGCAGTACTTC.

This clonotype occurred many times. The rearrangement links TRBV12-3 or TRBV12-4 to TRBJ1-4, with D hard to call. The CDR3 loop spans 14 amino acids. The V gene lost 3 bases and the J gene lost 4 bases, with 9 bases spanning the gap. CDR3 in amino acids: CASSLSQSNEKLFF. The CDR3 DNA is TGTGCCAGCAGTTTGAGTCAGAGTAATGAAAAACTGTTTTTT.

The chain carries TRBV19 and TRBJ2-3, with D perhaps TRBD2 (6 bases). Germline V lookup: CDR1 LNHDA, CDR2 SQIVND (reference sequence). Trimming shortened V by 3 bases and J by 6 bases, and 10 bases separated the two germline ends. This CDR3 comprises 13 residues. In nucleotides, the CDR3 is TGTGCCAGTAGTATTTCGGGAGCGGATACGCAGTATTTT. Encoded protein: CASSISGADTQYF.

The CDR3 DNA follows: TGTGCCAGCAGCTTAAGATTTGATAGAGGGGGGGGTGAAGCTTTCTTT. This sequence encodes CASSLRFDRGGGEAFF. The chain links TRBV25-1 to TRBJ1-1; tentatively, D is TRBD1 (6 bases). V lost 6 bases and J lost 7, with 24 bases in between. The CDR3 extends over 16 amino acids. Germline values: CDR1 MGHDK, CDR2 SYGVNS.

The V and J genes are TRBV15 and TRBJ2-7, with D unresolved. Looked up from germline, CDR1 is LNHNV and CDR2 is YYDKDF (reference sequence). The CDR3 has 13 amino acids. V lost 0 bases and J lost 9, with 12 bases in between. DNA of the CDR3: TGTGCCACCAGCAGAGATCCGGTTTTGGGGCAGTACTTC. It codes for CATSRDPVLGQYF.

The chain combines TRBV29-1 with TRBJ2-5, with TRBD2 matching 8 bases. Germline V CDR1 and CDR2: SQVTM, ANQGSEA. The CDR3 extends over 13 amino acids. Losses at the gene ends were 8 bases for V and 2 bases for J; bases not matched to a gene: 7. As DNA, the CDR3 is TGCAGCAGTTTACTAGCGGTACAAGAGACCCAGTACTTC. Its protein product is CSSLLAVQETQYF.

In this sample, this clonotype turned up a few times. The chain has TRBV30 and TRBJ2-1; 7 bases are shared with TRBD2. V was pared by 5 bases and J by 2 bases, with 9 bases of the junction left unmatched. Germline lookup yields CDR1 GTSNPN and CDR2 SVGIG (reference sequence). This CDR3 spans 15 amino acids. The CDR3, as DNA: TGTGCCTGGGCCCTCGGGAGGAGTCCCTACAATGAGCAGTTCTTC. This translates into CAWALGRSPYNEQFF.